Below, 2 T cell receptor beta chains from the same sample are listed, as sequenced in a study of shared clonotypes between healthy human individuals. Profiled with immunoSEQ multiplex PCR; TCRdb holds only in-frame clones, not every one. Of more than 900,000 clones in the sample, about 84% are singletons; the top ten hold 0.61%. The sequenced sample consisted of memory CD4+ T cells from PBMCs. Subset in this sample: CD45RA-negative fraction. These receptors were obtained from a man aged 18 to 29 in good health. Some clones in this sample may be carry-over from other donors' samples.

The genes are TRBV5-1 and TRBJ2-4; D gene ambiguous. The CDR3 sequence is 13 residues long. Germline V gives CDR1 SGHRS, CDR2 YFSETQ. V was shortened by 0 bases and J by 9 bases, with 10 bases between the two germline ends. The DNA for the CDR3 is TGCGCCAGCAGCTTGGGGGCCAGGTCCATTCAGTACTTC. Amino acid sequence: CASSLGARSIQYF. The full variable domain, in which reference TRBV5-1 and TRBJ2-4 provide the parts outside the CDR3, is KAGVTQTPRYLIKTRGQQVTLSCSPISGHRSVSWYQQTPGQGLQFLFEYFSETQRNKGNFPGRFSGRQFSNSRSEMNVSTLELGDSALYLCASSLGARSIQYFGAGTRLSVL.

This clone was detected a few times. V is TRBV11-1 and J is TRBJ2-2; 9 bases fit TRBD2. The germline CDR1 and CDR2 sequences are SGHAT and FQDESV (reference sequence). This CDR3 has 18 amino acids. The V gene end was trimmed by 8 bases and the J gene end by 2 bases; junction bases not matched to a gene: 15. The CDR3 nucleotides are TGTGCCAGCCGGTTTGGGGATAATAGCGGGGGAAACACCGGGGAGCTGTTTTTT. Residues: CASRFGDNSGGNTGELFF. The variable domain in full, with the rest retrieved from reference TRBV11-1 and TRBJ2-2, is EAEVAQSPRYKITEKSQAVAFWCDPISGHATLYWYRQILGQGPELLVQFQDESVVDDSQLPKDRFSAERLKGVDSTLKIQPAELGDSAMYLCASRFGDNSGGNTGELFFGEGSRLTVL.